One T cell receptor (beta chain) is described in this entry. Its antigen remains unknown. All of the isolated RNA was reverse transcribed, so expressed TCRB transcripts were sequenced. Profiling relied on immunoSEQ multiplex PCR, and the TCRdb table lists in-frame clones only, not all of them. The sample lists some 900,000 clones; about 17% were seen once. This entry is derived from a study of beta chain features in type 1 diabetes. Background on the study: Taken together, all samples contributed some 98 million examined sorted cells. Findings and caveats of the study: Researchers could not determine here whether HLA type influences TCRB rearrangement.

The CDR3 covers 11 residues. Germline V lookup: CDR1 SQVTM, CDR2 ANQGSEA. Trimming left V 4 bases short and J 2 bases short, with 5 bases between. This chain joins TRBV29-1 and TRBJ1-2; possibly TRBD1 for D (5 bases). This receptor was taken from a woman aged 18-29 years in good health. The material sequenced was naive CD4+ T cells from blood. The DNA for the CDR3 is TGCAGCGTTGGGGACAACTATGGCTACACCTTC. Translation gives CSVGDNYGYTF.